The source of this T cell receptor (beta chain) is a study of blood T cell repertoires in COVID-19. The CDR3 totals 14 residues. The ends lost 6 bases at V and 5 bases at J; junction bases unmatched: 9. Germline values: CDR1 MDHEN, CDR2 SYDVKM. This clone was picked up one time. In the original processing: Reference gene primer amplification gave nucleated cell count estimates. Clones were sequenced by immunoSEQ multiplex PCR, and TCRdb holds only the in-frame ones, with some missing. D and trimming come from the DNA, and the V and J calls and clone size come from that table. Of some 300,000 clones detected, about 91% appear once; the ten largest clones hold 6.9%.

V gene TRBV28 combines with J gene TRBJ1-2; 7 bases map to TRBD1. The material sequenced was peripheral blood. This receptor was taken from a woman younger than 45 who had recovered from COVID-19. CDR3 bases: TGTGCCAGCAGGGTAGGGGGCAGCGCATATGGCTACACCTTC. Encoded protein: CASRVGGSAYGYTF.